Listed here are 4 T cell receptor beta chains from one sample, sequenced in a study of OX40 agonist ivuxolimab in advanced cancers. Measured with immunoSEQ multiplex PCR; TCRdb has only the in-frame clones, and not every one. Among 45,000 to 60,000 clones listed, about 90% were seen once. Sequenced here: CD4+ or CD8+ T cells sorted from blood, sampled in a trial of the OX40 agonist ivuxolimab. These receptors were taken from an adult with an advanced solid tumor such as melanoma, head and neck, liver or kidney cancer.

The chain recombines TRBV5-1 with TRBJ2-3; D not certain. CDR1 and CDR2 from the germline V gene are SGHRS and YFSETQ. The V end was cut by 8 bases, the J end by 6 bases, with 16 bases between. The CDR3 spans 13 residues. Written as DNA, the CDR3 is TGCGCCAGTTATGGTTGGTTAACGGATACGCAGTATTTT. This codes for CASYGWLTDTQYF.

As DNA, the CDR3 is TGTGCCTGGGGAGACAGGGAAGTTTCCTACGAGCAGTACTTC. It codes for CAWGDREVSYEQYF. The rearrangement links TRBV30 to TRBJ2-7; 7 bases line up with TRBD1. V shed 5 bases, J shed 1 base, and the junction held 8 bases outside the gene matches. The CDR3 length is 14 residues. From germline, CDR1 is GTSNPN and CDR2 SVGIG (reference sequence).

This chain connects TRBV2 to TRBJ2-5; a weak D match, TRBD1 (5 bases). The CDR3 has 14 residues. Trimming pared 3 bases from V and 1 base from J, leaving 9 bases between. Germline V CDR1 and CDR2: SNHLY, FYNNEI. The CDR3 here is CASSDQGGQETQYF. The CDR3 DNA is TGTGCCAGCAGTGATCAGGGTGGCCAAGAGACCCAGTACTTC. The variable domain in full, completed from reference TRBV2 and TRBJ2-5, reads EPEVTQTPSHQVTQMGQEVILRCVPISNHLYFYWYRQILGQKVEFLVSFYNNEISEKSEIFDDQFSVERPDGSNFTLKIRSTKLEDSAMYFCASSDQGGQETQYFGPGTRLLVL.

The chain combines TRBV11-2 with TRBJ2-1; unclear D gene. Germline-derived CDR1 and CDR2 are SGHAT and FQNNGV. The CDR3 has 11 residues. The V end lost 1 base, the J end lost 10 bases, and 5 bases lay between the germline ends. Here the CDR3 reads CASSLGPEQFF. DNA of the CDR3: TGTGCCAGCAGCTTAGGGCCGGAGCAGTTCTTC.